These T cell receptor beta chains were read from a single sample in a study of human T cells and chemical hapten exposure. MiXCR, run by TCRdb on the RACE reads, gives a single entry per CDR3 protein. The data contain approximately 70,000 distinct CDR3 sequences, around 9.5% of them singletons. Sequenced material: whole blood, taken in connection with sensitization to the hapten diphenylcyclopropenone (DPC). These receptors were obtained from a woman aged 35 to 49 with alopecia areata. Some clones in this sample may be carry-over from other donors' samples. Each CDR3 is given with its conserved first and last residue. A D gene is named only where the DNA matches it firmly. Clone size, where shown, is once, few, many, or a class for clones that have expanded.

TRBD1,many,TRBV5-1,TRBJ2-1,CASSPLGQGFNEQFF,TGCGCCAGCAGCCCGTTGGGACAGGGTTTCAATGAGCAGTTCTTC
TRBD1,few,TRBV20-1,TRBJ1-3,CSARDSRQGSTGNTIYF,TGCAGTGCTAGAGATAGCAGACAGGGGAGCACTGGAAACACCATATATTTT
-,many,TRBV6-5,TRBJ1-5,CASSYLGDNQPQHF,TGTGCCAGCAGTTACCTTGGGGACAATCAGCCCCAGCATTTT
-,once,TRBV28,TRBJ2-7,CASQDRTYEQYF,TGTGCCAGCCAAGACAGGACCTACGAGCAGTACTTC
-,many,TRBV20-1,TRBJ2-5,CSASSGGHQETQYF,TGCAGTGCCAGTTCTGGGGGTCACCAAGAGACCCAGTACTTC
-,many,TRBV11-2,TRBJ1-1,CASSPRPNTEAFF,TGTGCCAGCAGCCCCCGGCCCAACACTGAAGCTTTCTTT
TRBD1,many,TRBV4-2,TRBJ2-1,CASSQDRSDNEQFF,TGTGCCAGCAGCCAGGACAGGTCAGACAATGAGCAGTTCTTC
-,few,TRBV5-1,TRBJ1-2,CASSPLQGPGYGYTF,TGCGCCAGCAGCCCGCTACAGGGACCCGGCTATGGCTACACCTTC
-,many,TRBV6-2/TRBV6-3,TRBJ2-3,CASNRHQTYTDTQYF,TGTGCCAGCAACAGGCACCAAACCTACACAGATACGCAGTATTTT
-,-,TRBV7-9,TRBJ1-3,CASSFDGAGPGNTIYF,TGTGCCAGCAGCTTTGATGGGGCTGGACCTGGAAACACCATATATTTT
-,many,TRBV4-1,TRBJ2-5,CASSQDRREETQYF,TGCGCCAGCAGCCAAGATAGAAGGGAAGAGACCCAGTACTTC
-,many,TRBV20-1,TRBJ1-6,CSARVEGGNSPLHF,TGCAGTGCTAGAGTGGAAGGGGGAAATTCACCCCTCCACTTT
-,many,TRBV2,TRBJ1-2,CASSENNYGYTF,TGTGCCAGCAGTGAAAACAACTATGGCTACACCTTC
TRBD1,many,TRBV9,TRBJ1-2,CASSVASGTGGTGGYTF,TGTGCCAGCAGCGTAGCGTCCGGGACAGGAGGCACGGGGGGCTACACCTTC
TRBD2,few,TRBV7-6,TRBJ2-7,CASSPLAGALTYEQYF,TGTGCCAGCAGCCCACTAGCGGGGGCTCTAACCTACGAGCAGTACTTC
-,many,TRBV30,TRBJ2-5,CAWSRLFQETQYF,TGTGCCTGGAGCCGGCTCTTCCAAGAGACCCAGTACTTC
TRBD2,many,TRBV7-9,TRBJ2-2,CASSVPGLAPGELFF,TGTGCCAGCAGTGTCCCGGGACTAGCGCCCGGGGAGCTGTTTTTT
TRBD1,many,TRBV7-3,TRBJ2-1,CASSASDRGYYNEQFF,TGTGCCAGCAGCGCCTCGGACAGGGGATATTACAATGAGCAGTTCTTC
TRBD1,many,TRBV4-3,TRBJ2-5,CASSRGQGRETQYF,TGCGCCAGCAGCCGCGGACAGGGACGGGAGACCCAGTACTTC
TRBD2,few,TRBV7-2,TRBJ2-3,CASSYSTSGGTADTQYF,TGTGCCAGCAGCTACTCGACTAGCGGGGGGACCGCCGATACGCAGTATTTT
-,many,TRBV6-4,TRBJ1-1,CASSAPQLKDTEAFF,TGTGCCAGCAGTGCCCCGCAATTAAAGGACACTGAAGCTTTCTTT
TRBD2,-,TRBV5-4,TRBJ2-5,CASSLDGGRETQYF,TGTGCCAGCAGCTTGGACGGGGGGAGAGAGACCCAGTACTTC
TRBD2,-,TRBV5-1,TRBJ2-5,CASSPLSGGPGDTQYF,TGCGCCAGCAGCCCATTAAGCGGGGGGCCCGGAGATACCCAGTACTTC
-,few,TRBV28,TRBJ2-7,CASSTGTPYEQYF,TGTGCCAGCAGTACCGGGACACCCTACGAGCAGTACTTC
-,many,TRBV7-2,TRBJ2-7,CASTPTRGRSYEQYF,TGTGCCAGCACCCCAACCAGGGGTAGGTCCTACGAGCAGTACTTC
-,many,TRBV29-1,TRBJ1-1,CSVEVGGGNTEAFF,TGCAGCGTTGAAGTGGGAGGGGGAAACACTGAAGCTTTCTTT
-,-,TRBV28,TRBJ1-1,CASRGPQGNTEAFF,TGTGCCAGCAGGGGCCCACAGGGGAACACTGAAGCTTTCTTT
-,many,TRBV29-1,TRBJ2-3,CSVVSGGETDTQYF,TGCAGCGTTGTTTCCGGGGGTGAAACAGATACGCAGTATTTT
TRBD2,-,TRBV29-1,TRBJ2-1,CSVQQGGRNNEQFF,TGCAGCGTACAGCAGGGAGGGCGGAACAATGAGCAGTTCTTC
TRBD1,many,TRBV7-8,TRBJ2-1,CASSLLGQLYNEQFF,TGTGCCAGCAGCTTATTGGGACAGCTCTACAATGAGCAGTTCTTC
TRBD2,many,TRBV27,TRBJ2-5,CASSERGRETQYF,TGTGCCAGCAGCGAGCGGGGAAGAGAGACCCAGTACTTC
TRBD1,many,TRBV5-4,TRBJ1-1,CASSRLLQGPGPEAFF,TGTGCCAGCAGCCGTCTCCTACAGGGGCCGGGCCCTGAAGCTTTCTTT
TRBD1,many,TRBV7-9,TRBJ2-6,CASMYGPTGATNVLTF,TGTGCCAGCATGTATGGCCCAACAGGGGCGACCAACGTCCTGACTTTC
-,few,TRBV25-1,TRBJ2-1,CASSEYDRSHNEQFF,TGTGCCAGCAGTGAATATGACAGGTCTCACAATGAGCAGTTCTTC
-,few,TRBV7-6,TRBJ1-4,CASSPQSQRTNEKLFF,TGTGCCAGCAGCCCCCAATCTCAGAGAACTAATGAAAAACTGTTTTTT
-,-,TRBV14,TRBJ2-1,CASSQDFDRGGRWGEQFF,TGTGCCAGCAGCCAAGATTTTGATCGGGGTGGTCGATGGGGTGAGCAGTTCTTC
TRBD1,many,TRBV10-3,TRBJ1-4,CAISEWTGATNEKLFF,TGTGCCATCAGTGAGTGGACAGGGGCCACAAATGAAAAACTGTTTTTT
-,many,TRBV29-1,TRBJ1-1,CSVAGVTEAFF,TGCAGCGTTGCAGGGGTTACTGAAGCTTTCTTT
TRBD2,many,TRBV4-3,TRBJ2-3,CASSQNFYSGGGDTQYF,TGCGCCAGCAGCCAGAACTTTTATAGCGGGGGAGGAGATACGCAGTATTTT
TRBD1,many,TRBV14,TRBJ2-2,CASSQATGGVGNGELFF,TGTGCCAGCAGCCAAGCTACAGGGGGCGTTGGAAACGGGGAGCTGTTTTTT
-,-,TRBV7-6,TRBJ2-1,CASSSYGGDTYNEQFF,TGTGCCAGCAGCTCGTACGGGGGCGACACCTACAATGAGCAGTTCTTC
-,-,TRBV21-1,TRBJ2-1,CASVDHPSSYNEQFF,TGTGCCAGCGTCGACCACCCGAGCTCCTACAATGAGCAGTTCTTC
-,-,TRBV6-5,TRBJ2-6,CASSLLSGANVLTF,TGTGCCAGCAGCCTTCTCTCTGGGGCCAACGTCCTGACTTTC
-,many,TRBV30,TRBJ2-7,CAWNRPAPQYF,TGTGCCTGGAATCGGCCGGCCCCACAGTACTTC
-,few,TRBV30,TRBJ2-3,CAWSRGAGPFDTQYF,TGTGCCTGGAGTCGCGGGGCGGGGCCTTTCGATACGCAGTATTTT
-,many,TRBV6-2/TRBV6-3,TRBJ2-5,CASSYLYGTQYF,TGTGCCAGCAGTTATTTATATGGGACCCAGTACTTC
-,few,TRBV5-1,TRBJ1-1,CASSPISGRFSEAFF,TGCGCCAGCAGCCCGATTAGCGGCAGGTTCTCTGAAGCTTTCTTT
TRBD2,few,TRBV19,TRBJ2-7,CASSLKTGGGEQYF,TGTGCCAGTAGTCTTAAGACAGGCGGGGGGGAGCAGTACTTC
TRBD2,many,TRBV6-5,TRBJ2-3,CASSYRLAGAADTQYF,TGTGCCAGCAGTTACCGACTAGCGGGGGCGGCAGATACGCAGTATTTT
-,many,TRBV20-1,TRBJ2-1,CSARRSGDSTGEQFF,TGCAGTGCTAGACGATCAGGGGACTCCACGGGTGAGCAGTTCTTC
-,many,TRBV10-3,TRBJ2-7,CAIRDIYEQYF,TGTGCCATCAGGGACATCTACGAGCAGTACTTC
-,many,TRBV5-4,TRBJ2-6,CASSPRQAPSSGANVLTF,TGTGCCAGCAGCCCTCGACAGGCGCCGAGCTCTGGGGCCAACGTCCTGACTTTC
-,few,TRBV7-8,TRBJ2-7,CASSTGTQTYEQYF,TGTGCCAGCAGCACAGGGACCCAGACCTACGAGCAGTACTTC
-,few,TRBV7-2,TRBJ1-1,CASSRQVSTEAFF,TGTGCCAGCAGCCGACAGGTTAGCACTGAAGCTTTCTTT
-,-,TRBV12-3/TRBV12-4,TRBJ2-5,CASSRGAFQETQYF,TGTGCCAGCAGCCGAGGTGCCTTCCAAGAGACCCAGTACTTC
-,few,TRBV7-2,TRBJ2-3,CASSSKRGDTQYF,TGTGCCAGCAGCTCAAAGAGAGGTGATACGCAGTATTTT
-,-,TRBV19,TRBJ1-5,CASRGPTVNSNQPQHF,TGTGCCAGTAGAGGACCGACAGTTAATAGCAATCAGCCCCAGCATTTT